The 30 T cell receptor beta chains below were found in one sample sequenced in a study of T cells in Graves' hyperthyroidism and ophthalmopathy. Using RNA transcripts as the source, TCR beta CDR3 regions were amplified. Primed by the HTBI set, a first-round RT-PCR was run on the TCR CDR3. TCRdb fed the multiplex PCR reads into MiXCR, producing one record per CDR3 protein. The table shows some 570,000 distinct CDR3 sequences, with approximately 17% occurring only once. The sample taken for sequencing was blood. The source is a woman between 18 and 29 years old with Graves' ophthalmopathy.

In this sample, this clonotype turned up a few times. The junction does not match germline at one end; this may be a read error. The CDR3 loop is CASTLPGIGKLFF. CDR3 nucleotide sequence: TGTGCCAGCACCTTGCCGGGGATAGGAAAACTGTTTTTT. V gene TRBV5-6 combines with J gene TRBJ1-4; D uncertain. CDR1 is SGHDT and CDR2 is YYEEEE in the germline V gene. There are 13 residues in the CDR3.

This chain uses TRBV7-8 with TRBJ2-1; 8 bases match TRBD1. The germline gives CDR1 SGHVS, CDR2 FQNEAQ. The trim removed 5 bases at V and 10 bases at J, leaving 10 bases unmatched. The CDR3 length is 14 residues. The CDR3 spells CASSPWGQVKEQFF. The CDR3 bases are TGTGCCAGCAGCCCCTGGGGACAGGTCAAGGAGCAGTTCTTC.

This clonotype showed up many times. The chain joins TRBV28 to TRBJ2-1, with D unresolved. This CDR3 region has 13 residues. Trimming stripped 10 bases from V and 3 bases from J, with 13 bases between. Germline-derived CDR1 and CDR2 are MDHEN and SYDVKM. CDR3: CAIGTPRYNEQFF. The CDR3 bases are TGTGCCATAGGAACTCCACGCTACAATGAGCAGTTCTTC.

This clonotype has at least ten counts. The rearrangement uses TRBV7-3 and TRBJ2-1; weak D call: TRBD2 (6 bases). Trimming removed 5 bases from V and 10 bases from J, with 18 bases in between. Looked up from germline, CDR1 is SGHTA and CDR2 is FQGTGA. There are 14 residues in the CDR3. The CDR3 here is CASSRTSSSGEQFF. The CDR3 DNA reads TGTGCCAGCAGCCGAACTAGCTCCTCGGGGGAGCAGTTCTTC.

This clonotype was counted at least ten times. The chain couples TRBV7-9 to TRBJ1-4; D possibly corresponds to TRBD1 (5 bases). Per the germline V gene, CDR1 is SEHNR and CDR2 is FQNEAQ (reference sequence). CDR3 length: 14 amino acids. The germline V and J ends were trimmed by 2 bases and 7 bases, with 11 bases remaining between them. The CDR3 DNA sequence: TGTGCCAGCAGCTTACTCGGGACGTCTGAAAAACTGTTTTTT. Translated, it gives CASSLLGTSEKLFF.

The rearrangement uses TRBV10-3 and TRBJ2-3; 8 bases line up with TRBD2. The V gene's germline CDR1 is ENHRY and CDR2 SYGVKD. The trim removed 4 bases at V and 3 bases at J, leaving 6 bases unmatched. The CDR3 spans 15 residues. The CDR3 nucleotides read TGTGCCATCAGTGCAAGCGGGAGTAGGACAGATACGCAGTATTTT. Translation: CAISASGSRTDTQYF.

This clonotype was observed a single time. This chain uses TRBV11-2 with TRBJ2-3, with 15 nucleotides matching TRBD2. CDR1 is SGHAT and CDR2 is FQNNGV in the germline V gene. V was pared by 1 base and J by 4 bases, with 0 bases of the junction left unmatched. This CDR3 has 16 amino acids. The CDR3 region has the DNA TGTGCCAGCAGCTTAGGGACTAGCGGGGGGGCAGATACGCAGTATTTT. Translating it yields CASSLGTSGGADTQYF. Full variable domain (remainder filled in from reference TRBV11-2 and TRBJ2-3): EAGVAQSPRYKIIEKRQSVAFWCNPISGHATLYWYQQILGQGPKLLIQFQNNGVVDDSQLPKDRFSAERLKGVDSTLKIQPAKLEDSAVYLCASSLGTSGGADTQYFGPGTRLTVL.

The rearrangement links TRBV9 to TRBJ2-3, with D tentatively TRBD2 (7 bases). Germline-derived CDR1 and CDR2 are SGDLS and YYNGEE. CDR3 length: 15 amino acids. V was trimmed by 0 bases and J by 2 bases, leaving 10 bases between them. The CDR3 region has the DNA TGTGCCAGCAGCGTAGAGGGGGGGTTCACAGATACGCAGTATTTT. Protein sequence: CASSVEGGFTDTQYF. The full variable domain, with the rest looked up from reference TRBV9 and TRBJ2-3, is DSGVTQTPKHLITATGQRVTLRCSPRSGDLSVYWYQQSLDQGLQFLIQYYNGEERAKGNILERFSAQQFPDLHSELNLSSLELGDSALYFCASSVEGGFTDTQYFGPGTRLTVL.

This clonotype has at least ten counts. The chain employs TRBV28 and TRBJ1-1; no clear D gene. Germline CDR1 is MDHEN and CDR2 is SYDVKM. There are 13 residues in the CDR3. V dropped 6 bases and J dropped 4 bases, with 12 bases sitting between them. CDR3 sequence reads: CASRNQGGTEAFF. In DNA, the CDR3 is TGTGCCAGCAGGAATCAAGGAGGCACTGAAGCTTTCTTT.

The CDR3 sequence: CASSALDRGTAYNSPLHF. As DNA, the CDR3 is TGTGCCAGCAGCGCGCTCGACAGGGGTACCGCCTATAATTCACCCCTCCACTTT. The chain combines TRBV7-9 with TRBJ1-6, with 8 bases identical to TRBD1. The V and J ends lost 5 bases and 2 bases, in that order; junction bases with no gene match: 11. CDR1 and CDR2 from the germline V gene are SEHNR and FQNEAQ (reference sequence). This CDR3 is 18 amino acids long.

Regarding this clonotype: A much bigger clone sits one base away, suggesting this may be a read error. The chain combines TRBV6-1 with TRBJ1-2; D remains ambiguous. The CDR3 runs 15 residues. The germline V and J ends were trimmed by 7 bases and 7 bases, with 22 bases remaining between them. Germline lookup yields CDR1 MNHNS and CDR2 SASEGT. CDR3 DNA sequence: TGTGCCAGCAAAACCGACAAGCGGTCTGTCCCTGGCTACACCTTC. This codes for CASKTDKRSVPGYTF.

This clonotype was detected ten times or more. The chain has TRBV7-2 and TRBJ2-7, with 7 bases identical to TRBD1. This CDR3 has 14 residues. Germline trimming cut 3 bases from V and 3 bases from J; bases unmatched to any gene: 5. From germline, CDR1 is SGHTA and CDR2 FQGNSA. DNA of the CDR3: TGTGCCAGCAGCTTCGGACAGGTAGGCTACGAGCAGTACTTC. It codes for CASSFGQVGYEQYF.

This clonotype was recorded a few times. The J gene is TRBJ2-7, the V gene TRBV15; 15 positions agree with TRBD2. With V trimmed by 3 bases and J by 4 bases, 7 bases remained unmatched. The CDR3 runs 17 residues. Germline-derived CDR1 and CDR2 are LNHNV and YYDKDF (reference sequence). The CDR3 nucleotides are TGTGCCACCAGCAGCCGACTCGGACTAGCGGGAGGGTACGAGCAGTACTTC. Translated: CATSSRLGLAGGYEQYF.

For this clonotype: A much larger clonotype is one base distant, so this may be a read error. The chain joins TRBV5-1 to TRBJ1-1; weak D call: TRBD1 (5 bases). Trimming cost V 2 bases and J 6 bases, with 14 bases left between them. The CDR3 is 14 residues long. Germline CDR1 SGHRS, CDR2 YFSETQ. CDR3 region: CASSLDSSGAEAFF. Here the CDR3 DNA reads TGCGCCAGCAGCTTAGACAGCTCGGGAGCTGAAGCTTTCTTT.

The rearrangement links TRBV7-2 to TRBJ2-7, with 9 bases lining up with TRBD1. This CDR3 is built from 16 residues. Germline CDR1 and CDR2: SGHTA and FQGNSA. Trimming cost V 3 bases and J 2 bases; bases outside gene matches: 8. The CDR3 DNA reads TGTGCCAGCAGCTTCGCTGGACAGGGGCCGACCTACGAGCAGTACTTC. Translation: CASSFAGQGPTYEQYF.

This clonotype has just a few counts. V gene TRBV5-5 combines with J gene TRBJ2-7; 7 positions agree with TRBD2. CDR1 and CDR2 from the germline V gene are SGHKS and YYEKEE (reference sequence). This CDR3 is 15 amino acids long. The V and J ends lost 1 base and 5 bases, in that order; junction bases with no gene match: 9. The DNA of the CDR3 is TGTGCCAGCAGCTTGTCTCTAGCGGATGTTGACGAGCAGTACTTC. It is translated as CASSLSLADVDEQYF.

This clonotype occurred many times. The chain employs TRBV12-3 or TRBV12-4 and TRBJ2-1; D is unclear. Trimming took 2 bases from V and 0 from J, leaving 8 bases between them. CDR3 length: 15 amino acids. DNA for the CDR3: TGTGCCAGCAGTTTAAGCCCACACTCCTACAATGAGCAGTTCTTC. Its translation: CASSLSPHSYNEQFF.

This clonotype showed up just a few times. The J gene is TRBJ1-4, the V gene TRBV20-1; D gene uncertain. This CDR3 has 12 residues. Trimming took 6 bases from V and 8 from J, leaving 13 bases between them. Germline V gene lookup returns CDR1 DFQATT and CDR2 SNEGSKA (reference sequence). CDR3 nucleotides: TGCAGTGCCTCTCGGTTGGGGGAAAAACTGTTTTTT. This codes for CSASRLGEKLFF.

This chain joins TRBV7-9 and TRBJ1-4; unclear D gene. CDR1 and CDR2 from the germline V gene are SEHNR and FQNEAQ (reference sequence). There are 15 residues in the CDR3. V lost 4 bases to trimming and J lost 0 bases, with 9 bases between them. The CDR3 region has the DNA TGTGCCAGCAGCTATGGACTCTCAACTAATGAAAAACTGTTTTTT. This translates into CASSYGLSTNEKLFF. Supplemented by reference TRBV7-9 and TRBJ1-4, the full variable domain reads DTGVSQNPRHKITKRGQNVTFRCDPISEHNRLYWYRQTLGQGPEFLTYFQNEAQLEKSRLLSDRFSAERPKGSFSTLEIQRTEQGDSAMYLCASSYGLSTNEKLFFGSGTQLSVL.

Comments on this clonotype: A much larger clone lies one base from this, so it may be a read error. The conserved final phenylalanine or tryptophan is absent from the CDR3, which likely points to a read error. The chain has TRBV7-8 and TRBJ2-7; the match to TRBD1 covers 9 bases. Germline CDR1 and CDR2: SGHVS and FQNEAQ. Trimming at V came to 5 bases and at J to 3 bases, leaving 2 bases not matched to a gene. This CDR3 contains 13 residues. The CDR3 bases are TGTGCCAGCAGCGGGACAGGGTTCTACGAGCAGTACCTC. It is translated as CASSGTGFYEQYL.

This clonotype was recorded many times. The chain uses TRBV6-1 and TRBJ1-1, with a weak D call TRBD1 (5 bases). This CDR3 contains 15 residues. V was shortened by 5 bases and J by 5 bases, with 18 bases between the two germline ends. Germline V lookup: CDR1 MNHNS, CDR2 SASEGT. Here the CDR3 DNA reads TGTGCCAGCAGTTATGGCCTGCGGGGGAGAACTGAAGCTTTCTTT. Protein: CASSYGLRGRTEAFF.

DNA for the CDR3: TGCGCCAGACAGGGGGCTAGCACAGATACGCAGTATTTT. Its translation: CARQGASTDTQYF. The chain joins TRBV10-2 to TRBJ2-3; 9 bases line up with TRBD1. This CDR3 is 13 amino acids long. V shed 9 bases, J shed 0 bases, and the junction held 1 base outside the gene matches. Germline V CDR1 and CDR2: WSHSY, SAAADI.

There are many counts of this clonotype. This chain links TRBV7-2 with TRBJ2-7, with 7 bases identical to TRBD2. The germline gives CDR1 SGHTA, CDR2 FQGNSA. The CDR3 has 14 amino acids. The ends lost 2 bases at V and 3 bases at J; junction bases unmatched: 4. The CDR3 DNA reads TGTGCCAGCAGCTTATCTAGCGGACACTACGAGCAGTACTTC. Amino acids: CASSLSSGHYEQYF.

The table lists this clonotype with many counts. The V call is TRBV13, the J call TRBJ2-7; D assignment may be TRBD1 or TRBD2 (6 bases each). Germline V gene sequence: CDR1 PRHDT, CDR2 FYEKMQ (reference sequence). The germline V and J ends were trimmed by 5 bases and 8 bases, with 16 bases remaining between them. CDR3 length: 13 residues. CDR3 in amino acids: CASSLEGGLQQYF. The CDR3 nucleotides read TGTGCCAGCAGCCTAGAAGGGGGGCTCCAGCAGTACTTC.

This clonotype was detected ten times or more. The V gene is TRBV15, the J gene TRBJ2-7, with D maybe TRBD2 (5 bases). The CDR3 spans 11 residues. Germline-derived CDR1 and CDR2 are LNHNV and YYDKDF (reference sequence). Between the trimmed V and J ends, which lost 9 bases and 2 bases, there was a span of 8 bases. CDR3 sequence (DNA): TGTGCCACTCGGGGAACCTACGAGCAGTACTTC. It translates to CATRGTYEQYF.

Points on this clonotype: A much larger clonotype is one base distant, so this may be a read error. The chain recombines TRBV11-2 with TRBJ2-1; tentative D call: TRBD2 (6 bases). V was pared by 5 bases and J by 3 bases, with 14 bases between. The CDR3 has 15 amino acids. Per the germline V gene, CDR1 is SGHAT and CDR2 is FQNNGV. CDR3 bases: TGTGCCAGCAGCCCCCTCGGGAGTAACTACAATGAGCAGTTCTTC. This sequence encodes CASSPLGSNYNEQFF.

The chain joins TRBV20-1 to TRBJ1-2, with a tentative D call TRBD1 (5 bases). Germline V lookup: CDR1 DFQATT, CDR2 SNEGSKA (reference sequence). Trimming removed 1 base from V and 2 bases from J, with 8 bases in between. The CDR3 loop spans 13 amino acids. CDR3 amino acids: CSARAQGNYGYTF. CDR3 bases: TGCAGTGCTAGAGCGCAGGGAAACTATGGCTACACCTTC.

The chain is built from TRBV5-1 and TRBJ1-5; D remains ambiguous. Trimming cost V 5 bases and J 0 bases, with 12 bases left between them. This CDR3 comprises 15 residues. The V gene's germline CDR1 is SGHRS and CDR2 YFSETQ. The CDR3 region has the DNA TGCGCCAGCAGGAGTCGGGCCGATAGCAATCAGCCCCAGCATTTT. Translation: CASRSRADSNQPQHF.

V usage is TRBV2 and J usage is TRBJ2-3; weak D call: TRBD2 (6 bases). V was cut by 7 bases and J by 3 bases, with 23 bases left in between. CDR1 and CDR2 from the germline V gene are SNHLY and FYNNEI. The CDR3 is 17 residues long. CDR3 in amino acids: CASTERGFAGPTDTQYF. Here the CDR3 DNA reads TGTGCCAGCACCGAAAGGGGTTTCGCGGGACCTACAGATACGCAGTATTTT.

The chain combines TRBV4-3 with TRBJ1-2, with 9 positions matching TRBD1. This CDR3 has 15 residues. CDR1 is LGHNA, CDR2 YSLEER, per germline. The junction had 5 bases not matched to a gene; V was cut back by 1 base and J by 5 bases. CDR3 DNA sequence: TGCGCCAGCAGCCAAGCGGGACAGGGTCGGTATGGCTACACCTTC. This gives the protein CASSQAGQGRYGYTF.